This T cell receptor beta chain appears in the sequencing data of a study of shared clonotypes between healthy human individuals. Study-wide results and limits: Sampling used blood alone; tissue repertoires probably differ.

Donors comprised healthy HIV-negative adults lacking recent acute infections or vaccinations. With unsorted samples, genomic DNA was obtained from about 90 million PBMCs. As to this clone: Its specificity is unknown.

V lost 0 bases to trimming and J lost 2 bases, with 12 bases between them. The germline V gene encodes CDR1 SGDLS and CDR2 YYNGEE. This CDR3 contains 16 residues. The protocol was immunoSEQ multiplex PCR, while the TCRdb copy is restricted to in-frame clones and leaves out a portion. The table has 490,000 or so clones, about three quarters seen once. The chain recombines TRBV9 with TRBJ2-1, with D possibly matching TRBD2 (7 bases). The source of this sequence is a middle-aged woman in good health. Some clones in this sample may be carry-over from other donors' samples. The sample comprised PBMCs. The CDR3 DNA sequence: TGTGCCAGCAGCGTAGCTGGGGGGGGCGCCTACAATGAGCAGTTCTTC. Translating it yields CASSVAGGGAYNEQFF.